The 16 T cell receptor beta chains presented below share a single source sample, sequenced in a study of T cells after yellow fever vaccination. TCRdb re-called the 5' RACE reads through MiXCR, storing one row per CDR3 protein. The table lists around 600,000 distinct CDR3 sequences, approximately 13% of them singletons. The starting material was PBMCs, obtained on the day of the yellow fever booster vaccination. These receptors were collected from a man aged 25 to 40 who received the YFV17D yellow fever vaccine.

This clonotype was counted a few times. The chain has TRBV4-2 and TRBJ2-7; D unclear. Trimming took 1 base from V and 6 from J, leaving 7 bases between them. In germline, CDR1 is LGHNA, CDR2 YNFKEQ. The CDR3 contains 12 residues. CDR3 sequence (DNA): TGTGCCAGCAGCCAAGCCGATCGCGAGCAGTACTTC. Translating gives CASSQADREQYF.

At least ten counts were recorded for this clonotype. The CDR3 protein is CAWTRSSLDTQYF. The CDR3 region has the DNA TGTGCCTGGACTAGGTCTAGCTTGGATACGCAGTATTTT. The gene calls are TRBV30 and TRBJ2-3; possibly TRBD2 for D (5 bases). CDR1 is GTSNPN, CDR2 SVGIG, per germline (reference sequence). The CDR3 runs to 13 residues. Between the trimmed V and J ends, which lost 4 bases and 6 bases, there was a span of 14 bases.

The chain joins TRBV12-3 or TRBV12-4 to TRBJ1-6; D gene uncertain. Trimming removed 5 bases at V and 9 bases at J, with 14 bases between. CDR3 length: 14 residues. The CDR3 loop reads CASSHTVGSSPLHF. In DNA, the CDR3 is TGTGCCAGCAGTCACACAGTGGGCAGTTCACCCCTCCACTTT.

This clonotype was observed a handful of times. CDR3 loop: CASSRGLAGGSFSYEQYF. DNA of the CDR3: TGTGCCAGCAGCCGGGGACTAGCGGGAGGGTCCTTCTCCTACGAGCAGTACTTC. The chain combines TRBV28 with TRBJ2-7; 16 bases match TRBD2. V shed 6 bases, J shed 0 bases, and the junction held 8 bases outside the gene matches. The CDR3 consists of 18 residues. CDR1 and CDR2 from the germline V gene are MDHEN and SYDVKM. Combining the CDR3 with reference TRBV28 and TRBJ2-7 gives the whole variable domain DVKVTQSSRYLVKRTGEKVFLECVQDMDHENMFWYRQDPGLGLRLIYFSYDVKMKEKGDIPEGYSVSREKKERFSLILESASTNQTSMYLCASSRGLAGGSFSYEQYFGPGTRLTVT.

Only a few counts were recorded for this clonotype. The chain combines TRBV27 with TRBJ2-3, with no clear D. Per germline, CDR1 MNHEY and CDR2 SMNVEV (reference sequence). V was shortened by 6 bases and J by 7 bases, with 11 bases between the two germline ends. The CDR3 runs to 12 residues. The CDR3 region has the DNA TGTGCCAGCAGCTCCTCTCCTTATACGCAGTATTTT. This sequence encodes CASSSSPYTQYF.

This clonotype was observed many times. The chain links TRBV24-1 to TRBJ2-1, with 7 bases fitting TRBD2. The CDR3 totals 15 residues. The trim removed 6 bases at V and 6 bases at J, leaving 10 bases unmatched. Germline CDR1 KGHDR, CDR2 SFDVKD. The CDR3 DNA sequence: TGTGCCACCAGTTACGGCGGGGAGGGCCGCAATGAGCAGTTCTTC. It specifies CATSYGGEGRNEQFF.

The V call is TRBV6-6, the J call TRBJ2-7; D unresolved. Trimming removed 6 bases at V and 7 bases at J, with 13 bases between. The CDR3 totals 12 residues. Germline CDR1 is MNHNY and CDR2 is SVGAGI (reference sequence). CDR3 nucleotides: TGTGCCAGCAGCCCCTCCCCAAGGGAGCAGTACTTC. This codes for CASSPSPREQYF.

The chain recombines TRBV6-5 with TRBJ2-7, with D possibly matching TRBD2 (5 bases). Trimming removed 4 bases at V and 4 bases at J, with 23 bases between. From germline, CDR1 is MNHEY and CDR2 SVGAGI. The CDR3 spans 17 residues. The CDR3 is CASSLGPPGTSSYEQYF. In nucleotides, the CDR3 is TGTGCCAGCAGTTTAGGGCCTCCGGGAACCAGCTCGTACGAGCAGTACTTC.

This rearrangement joins TRBV29-1 to TRBJ2-2; 11 nucleotides align to TRBD1. Germline CDR1 and CDR2: SQVTM and ANQGSEA. The CDR3 is 17 amino acids. The ends lost 3 bases at V and 0 bases at J; junction bases unmatched: 6. CDR3 protein: CSVEGQGVNANTGELFF. The DNA of the CDR3 is TGCAGCGTTGAGGGACAGGGGGTTAACGCGAACACCGGGGAGCTGTTTTTT.

The V gene is TRBV11-2, the J gene TRBJ1-1, with TRBD1 matching over 7 bases. V gave up 5 bases and J gave up 4 bases; unmatched junction bases: 10. The germline CDR1 and CDR2 sequences are SGHAT and FQNNGV. The CDR3 consists of 15 residues. CDR3 region: CASSRNRGSGTEAFF. The CDR3 DNA sequence: TGTGCCAGCAGCCGTAACAGGGGCTCGGGCACTGAAGCTTTCTTT.

This clonotype was detected a few times. This chain links TRBV6-5 with TRBJ2-7; weak D call: TRBD1 (6 bases). The germline V gene encodes CDR1 MNHEY and CDR2 SVGAGI. The CDR3 spans 14 residues. V was cut by 4 bases and J by 7 bases, with 17 bases left in between. CDR3 loop: CASSSRQVIVEQYF. The CDR3 bases are TGTGCCAGCAGTTCTCGACAGGTTATCGTGGAGCAGTACTTC.

The sample holds many counts of this clonotype. The genes are TRBV20-1 and TRBJ2-3, with D hard to call. CDR3 size: 10 residues. In germline, CDR1 is DFQATT, CDR2 SNEGSKA (reference sequence). The CDR3 loop reads CTGWADTQYF. CDR3 bases: TGCACCGGCTGGGCAGATACGCAGTATTTT.

The chain employs TRBV27 and TRBJ2-1; TRBD2 matches at 11 bases. Germline lookup yields CDR1 MNHEY and CDR2 SMNVEV (reference sequence). The junction had 3 bases not matched to a gene; V was cut back by 2 bases and J by 6 bases. This CDR3 contains 15 residues. The CDR3 DNA reads TGTGCCAGCAGTTTAATACTAGCGGGAGTCAATGAGCAGTTCTTC. It translates to CASSLILAGVNEQFF.

V and J are TRBV7-8 and TRBJ2-1; D is perhaps TRBD2 (5 bases). This CDR3 region has 15 residues. CDR1 is SGHVS, CDR2 FQNEAQ, per germline. With 4 bases removed from V and 3 bases from J, the gap between germline ends came to 13 bases. The CDR3, as DNA: TGTGCCAGCAGCTGGGGAGCCAGTTACTACAATGAGCAGTTCTTC. Residues: CASSWGASYYNEQFF.

This clonotype was seen only a few times. The V gene is TRBV28, the J gene TRBJ2-3; no reliable D call. The germline gives CDR1 MDHEN, CDR2 SYDVKM. V was cut by 4 bases and J by 4 bases, with 12 bases left in between. This CDR3 comprises 14 residues. CDR3 DNA: TGTGCCAGCAGTTGGGCAAATAACCCAGATACGCAGTATTTT. Residues: CASSWANNPDTQYF.

In this sample, this clonotype turned up many times. V is TRBV29-1 and J is TRBJ2-5; TRBD1 is a possible D gene (5 bases). V was cut by 5 bases and J by 1 base, with 14 bases left in between. Germline assignment: CDR1 SQVTM and CDR2 ANQGSEA. The CDR3 has 14 amino acids. The CDR3 region has the DNA TGCAGCGTTAAACCCCCAGGGATCCAAGAGACCCAGTACTTC. Translating it yields CSVKPPGIQETQYF.